These 2 T cell receptor beta chains share one sample of origin, sequenced in a study of OX40 agonist ivuxolimab in advanced cancers. The data were produced by immunoSEQ multiplex PCR, yet TCRdb's version contains in-frame clones alone and is incomplete. There are just over 14,000 clones in the sample; 75% to 95% occur only once, and about 23% lies in the top ten. Material: CD4+ or CD8+ T cells sorted from blood, obtained in a trial of the OX40 agonist ivuxolimab. Receptors originate from an adult with an advanced solid tumor such as melanoma, head and neck, liver or kidney cancer.

The chain carries TRBV7-9 and TRBJ1-2; D gene uncertain. This CDR3 comprises 13 residues. The V gene's germline CDR1 is SEHNR and CDR2 FQNEAQ (reference sequence). Trimming left V 5 bases short and J 5 bases short, with 12 bases between. CDR3 coding DNA: TGTGCCAGCAGCCCAGGCACATTGTATGGCTACACCTTC. Translation gives CASSPGTLYGYTF. Complete variable domain (other parts from reference TRBV7-9 and TRBJ1-2): DTGVSQNPRHKITKRGQNVTFRCDPISEHNRLYWYRQTLGQGPEFLTYFQNEAQLEKSRLLSDRFSAERPKGSFSTLEIQRTEQGDSAMYLCASSPGTLYGYTFGSGTRLTVV.

The count of this clone is one. V is TRBV28 and J is TRBJ2-2, with 9 bases that match TRBD2. V was clipped by 1 base and J by 4 bases; unmatched bases: 1. Germline loops: CDR1 MDHEN, CDR2 SYDVKM. The CDR3 runs to 15 residues. The CDR3 spells CASSLLREGTGELFF. CDR3 in DNA: TGTGCCAGCAGTTTATTGCGGGAGGGCACCGGGGAGCTGTTTTTT.